One and the same sample provided the 25 T cell receptor beta chains below, sequenced in a study of T cell responses to AZD1222 COVID-19 vaccine. The table came from immunoSEQ multiplex PCR; TCRdb's copy has only in-frame clones and leaves some out. The data hold 120,000 or so clones, with 84% observed a single time. The material was peripheral blood, obtained 28 days after the second AZD1222 dose. The source is an adult who received the AZD1222 COVID-19 vaccine.

This rearrangement joins TRBV21-1 to TRBJ1-5. TRBV21-1 is noted as a pseudogene. This CDR3 contains 16 residues. CDR3 sequence: CASSRDLGPNDQPQHF. The DNA for the CDR3 is TGTGCCAGCAGCAGGGACCTAGGACCTAACGACCAGCCCCAGCATTTT.

The chain combines TRBV19 with TRBJ1-3; D remains ambiguous. The CDR3 is 12 residues long. Germline V gene sequence: CDR1 LNHDA, CDR2 SQIVND (reference sequence). V was trimmed by 7 bases and J by 2 bases, leaving 6 bases between them. CDR3 protein: CASTRAGNTIYF. The CDR3 nucleotides read TGTGCCAGTACTCGAGCTGGAAACACCATATATTTT.

J is TRBJ2-2 and V is TRBV19, with unresolved D. The germline V gene encodes CDR1 LNHDA and CDR2 SQIVND (reference sequence). The CDR3 consists of 16 residues. Trimming took 5 bases from V and 1 from J, leaving 14 bases between them. CDR3 residues: CASSRSGPRNTGELFF. For the CDR3, the DNA is TGTGCCAGTAGTCGTTCAGGTCCTCGGAACACCGGGGAGCTGTTTTTT.

The V gene is TRBV6-1, the J gene TRBJ2-7, with TRBD1 identical over 7 bases. CDR3 length: 15 residues. Unmatched junction bases numbered 6, after V lost 1 base and J lost 3 bases. CDR1 is MNHNS, CDR2 SASEGT, per germline. The CDR3 bases are TGTGCCAGCAGTGAAGTGACAGGGACACTCTACGAGCAGTACTTC. Its translation is CASSEVTGTLYEQYF.

The rearrangement links TRBV30 to TRBJ1-5, with D tentatively TRBD1 (5 bases). Germline lookup yields CDR1 GTSNPN and CDR2 SVGIG (reference sequence). The CDR3 is made up of 15 amino acids. V was trimmed by 5 bases and J by 6 bases, leaving 20 bases between them. The CDR3 coding sequence is TGTGCCTGGGGGCAGGGAATACTTGGGAGTCAGCCCCAGCATTTT. Translated, it gives CAWGQGILGSQPQHF.

The chain couples TRBV5-5 to TRBJ1-6; 8 bases line up with TRBD1. CDR3 length: 16 amino acids. The germline V gene has CDR1 SGHKS and CDR2 YYEKEE (reference sequence). The junction had 7 bases not matched to a gene; V was cut back by 0 bases and J by 8 bases. CDR3 nucleotide sequence: TGTGCCAGCAGCTTGGCCTCAGCAGGGGGCTATTCACCCCTCCACTTT. Its translation: CASSLASAGGYSPLHF.

This rearrangement joins TRBV6-6 to TRBJ1-5, with D possibly TRBD1 on 5 matching bases. V lost 8 bases, J lost 2 bases, and 13 bases lay in between. The CDR3 extends over 14 amino acids. Germline V gives CDR1 MNHNY, CDR2 SVGAGI (reference sequence). The CDR3 nucleotides read TGTGCCAGCTTTATGGCGACAGGCAATCAGCCCCAGCATTTT. This gives the protein CASFMATGNQPQHF.

The chain carries TRBV11-2 and TRBJ1-4; D is ambiguous. CDR3 size: 15 residues. Trimming cost V 5 bases and J 8 bases, with 18 bases left between them. Germline assignment: CDR1 SGHAT and CDR2 FQNNGV. The CDR3 spells CASSPSEVRLEKLFF. CDR3 coding DNA: TGTGCCAGCAGCCCTTCGGAGGTGCGGTTGGAAAAACTGTTTTTT.

This chain connects TRBV28 to TRBJ1-5; 7 bases map to TRBD1. CDR1 and CDR2 from the germline V gene are MDHEN and SYDVKM. The CDR3 sequence is 15 residues long. Trimming at V came to 5 bases and at J to 5 bases, leaving 9 bases not matched to a gene. CDR3 sequence (DNA): TGTGCCAGCAGTCCACGAACGACAGGGTATCAGCCCCAGCATTTT. Amino acid sequence: CASSPRTTGYQPQHF. Combining the CDR3 with reference TRBV28 and TRBJ1-5 gives the whole variable domain DVKVTQSSRYLVKRTGEKVFLECVQDMDHENMFWYRQDPGLGLRLIYFSYDVKMKEKGDIPEGYSVSREKKERFSLILESASTNQTSMYLCASSPRTTGYQPQHFGDGTRLSIL.

The chain uses TRBV5-8 and TRBJ1-1; D gene uncertain. Trimming shortened V by 0 bases and J by 11 bases, and 14 bases separated the two germline ends. Per the germline V gene, CDR1 is SGHTS and CDR2 is YDEGEE. This CDR3 comprises 13 residues. The CDR3 spells CASSLEAVREAFF. The CDR3 coding sequence is TGTGCCAGCAGCTTGGAGGCAGTGAGGGAGGCTTTCTTT.

This chain links TRBV5-1 with TRBJ1-5; D not resolved. The V and J ends lost 0 bases and 4 bases respectively, with 11 bases between them. Germline V gives CDR1 SGHRS, CDR2 YFSETQ. The CDR3 extends over 15 amino acids. This CDR3 is CASSLASMGNQPQHF. The CDR3, as DNA: TGCGCCAGCAGCTTGGCCTCTATGGGGAATCAGCCCCAGCATTTT.

The chain combines TRBV15 with TRBJ1-5; weak D call: TRBD1 (6 bases). V lost 5 bases and J lost 6, with 26 bases in between. Germline assignment: CDR1 LNHNV and CDR2 YYDKDF (reference sequence). The length of the CDR3 is 18 residues. The CDR3 DNA is TGTGCCACCAGCGTTTTGGGGGGCGCGCACATTGGCGGTCAGCCCCAGCATTTT. Translation: CATSVLGGAHIGGQPQHF. Full variable domain (remainder filled in from reference TRBV15 and TRBJ1-5): DAMVIQNPRYQVTQFGKPVTLSCSQTLNHNVMYWYQQKSSQAPKLLFHYYDKDFNNEADTPDNFQSRRPNTSFCFLDIRSPGLGDTAMYLCATSVLGGAHIGGQPQHFGDGTRLSIL.

This clone was seen a few times. The rearrangement uses TRBV5-4 and TRBJ1-1; D possibly corresponds to TRBD1 (5 bases). The CDR3 totals 14 residues. The germline V gene has CDR1 SGHNT and CDR2 YYREEE (reference sequence). V gave up 6 bases and J gave up 1 base, with 13 bases separating them. The CDR3 DNA reads as TGTGCCAGCATCCCTGGGGACCGGAACACTGAAGCTTTCTTT. As protein: CASIPGDRNTEAFF.

This sequence joins TRBV11-2 and TRBJ1-4, with D possibly TRBD1 on 6 matching bases. The V gene lost 4 bases and the J gene lost 4 bases, with 13 bases spanning the gap. The CDR3 has 15 amino acids. Germline values: CDR1 SGHAT, CDR2 FQNNGV. CDR3 sequence: CASSWGGQINEKLFF. DNA for the CDR3: TGTGCCAGCAGCTGGGGGGGGCAGATTAATGAAAAACTGTTTTTT. The whole variable domain, remainder taken from reference TRBV11-2 and TRBJ1-4, is EAGVAQSPRYKIIEKRQSVAFWCNPISGHATLYWYQQILGQGPKLLIQFQNNGVVDDSQLPKDRFSAERLKGVDSTLKIQPAKLEDSAVYLCASSWGGQINEKLFFGSGTQLSVL.

The V and J genes are TRBV6-2 or TRBV6-3 and TRBJ1-5; no clear D. V shed 4 bases and J shed 3 bases, with 13 bases lying between them. Germline V lookup: CDR1 MNHEY, CDR2 SVGEGT. The length of the CDR3 is 15 residues. CDR3 nucleotides: TGTGCCAGCAGTTCCACCGGGAACGACAATCAGCCCCAGCATTTT. It codes for CASSSTGNDNQPQHF.

This clone was counted only a few times. The rearrangement joins TRBV3-1 (or the pseudogene TRBV3-2) to TRBJ2-1; 9 bases are a match to TRBD2. The CDR3 extends over 17 amino acids. Germline V lookup: CDR1 LGHDT, CDR2 YNNKEL (reference sequence). Unmatched junction bases numbered 6, after V lost 1 base and J lost 2 bases. In DNA form, the CDR3 reads TGTGCCAGCAGCCAAGGGCCCTCTAGCGGGACCTACAATGAGCAGTTCTTC. Amino acid sequence: CASSQGPSSGTYNEQFF.

The chain couples TRBV5-1 to TRBJ2-3, with D maybe TRBD1 (6 bases). This CDR3 spans 16 amino acids. V was shortened by 4 bases and J by 3 bases, with 18 bases between the two germline ends. CDR1 is SGHRS and CDR2 is YFSETQ in the germline V gene. The CDR3 here is CASSPKAGAGTDTQYF. Written as DNA, the CDR3 is TGCGCCAGCAGCCCTAAGGCAGGGGCCGGAACAGATACGCAGTATTTT. The full variable domain, its missing parts supplied by reference TRBV5-1 and TRBJ2-3, is KAGVTQTPRYLIKTRGQQVTLSCSPISGHRSVSWYQQTPGQGLQFLFEYFSETQRNKGNFPGRFSGRQFSNSRSEMNVSTLELGDSALYLCASSPKAGAGTDTQYFGPGTRLTVL.

V and J are TRBV7-9 and TRBJ1-5, with TRBD1 identical over 7 bases. This CDR3 is 15 amino acids long. In germline, CDR1 is SEHNR, CDR2 FQNEAQ (reference sequence). V was clipped by 1 base and J by 5 bases; unmatched bases: 5. The CDR3 loop reads CASSLGDRDDQPQHF. The CDR3, as DNA: TGTGCCAGCAGCTTAGGTGACAGGGATGATCAGCCCCAGCATTTT.

The chain has TRBV4-1 and TRBJ2-5, with D unclear. CDR3 length: 13 residues. Germline V lookup: CDR1 MGHRA, CDR2 YSYEKL. With 2 bases removed from V and 3 bases from J, the gap between germline ends came to 7 bases. CDR3 coding DNA: TGCGCCAGCAGCCAATGGCGGAAAGAGACCCAGTACTTC. Translated, it gives CASSQWRKETQYF.

This chain uses TRBV28 with TRBJ1-1; a weak D match, TRBD1 (5 bases). The CDR3 sequence is 15 residues long. Per the germline V gene, CDR1 is MDHEN and CDR2 is SYDVKM. Trimming took 5 bases from V and 0 from J, leaving 13 bases between them. The CDR3 DNA sequence: TGTGCCAGCAGTATCCGACAGATCATGAACACTGAAGCTTTCTTT. It translates to CASSIRQIMNTEAFF.

This clone was observed a few times. The chain employs TRBV5-4 and TRBJ2-7, with 8 bases matching TRBD1. Germline CDR1 SGHNT, CDR2 YYREEE (reference sequence). CDR3 size: 14 residues. With V trimmed by 2 bases and J by 3 bases, 4 bases remained unmatched. Here the CDR3 reads CASSLGQGVYEQYF. The CDR3 region has the DNA TGTGCCAGCAGCTTAGGACAGGGTGTCTACGAGCAGTACTTC.

The chain links TRBV28 to TRBJ1-1, with D hard to call. CDR1 MDHEN and CDR2 SYDVKM come from the germline V gene. This CDR3 has 15 residues. Trimming stripped 1 base from V and 2 bases from J, with 11 bases between. The CDR3 protein is CASSLLVIQNTEAFF. CDR3 in DNA: TGTGCCAGCAGTTTATTGGTGATCCAAAACACTGAAGCTTTCTTT.

The rearrangement joins TRBV5-1 to TRBJ2-7; the D is unclear. Germline V gives CDR1 SGHRS, CDR2 YFSETQ. The CDR3 loop spans 15 amino acids. Trimming took 4 bases from V and 5 from J, leaving 19 bases between them. The CDR3 loop is CASSPTQLFGHEQYF. DNA for the CDR3: TGCGCCAGCAGCCCGACCCAGCTCTTTGGGCACGAGCAGTACTTC.

The chain employs TRBV15 and TRBJ1-4, with D possibly TRBD1 on 5 matching bases. The V gene's germline CDR1 is LNHNV and CDR2 YYDKDF (reference sequence). This CDR3 is built from 17 residues. The V end lost 0 bases, the J end lost 8 bases, and 19 bases lay between the germline ends. CDR3 sequence (DNA): TGTGCCACCAGCAGAGAGGGAACTGCGGGACTTCGGGAAAAACTGTTTTTT. Amino acid sequence: CATSREGTAGLREKLFF.

This chain uses TRBV5-6 with TRBJ1-4; D not certain. The germline CDR1 and CDR2 sequences are SGHDT and YYEEEE. With 3 bases removed from V and 8 bases from J, the gap between germline ends came to 20 bases. The CDR3 extends over 16 amino acids. CDR3 in DNA: TGTGCCAGCAGCTGGACCAACGGGGTAAATCGAGAAAAACTGTTTTTT. It codes for CASSWTNGVNREKLFF.